This TCR beta chain emerged from a study of T-cell memory formation after mild COVID-19. General study results and limits: Pre-infection memory held some responding clones, suggesting pre-existing cross-reactive T cells responded.

CDR1 is LGHNA, CDR2 YSLEER, per germline. The CDR3 extends over 16 amino acids. The V end lost 3 bases, the J end lost 7 bases, and 20 bases lay between the germline ends. TCRdb ran MiXCR on the 5' RACE reads and lists one entry per CDR3 protein. The sample yields 300,000 to 400,000 distinct CDR3 sequences, more than 15% seen once. Of note for this clonotype: The antigen remains unidentified.

What was sequenced was PBMCs or a T cell subset sorted from them (not recorded which). The receptor's source is a young man who had mild COVID-19 (a few samples of this study predate the infection). Cell type and time point are not known. J is TRBJ2-3 and V is TRBV4-3; D possibly matches TRBD1 or TRBD2 (5 bases each). The chain's CDR3 is CASSHASGPYENTQYF. Written as DNA, the CDR3 is TGCGCCAGCAGCCATGCCTCGGGACCGTATGAAAATACGCAGTATTTT.